This paragraph covers one T cell receptor beta chain sequence. The sample comes from a study of shared clonotypes between healthy human individuals. Libraries were prepared by immunoSEQ multiplex PCR; TCRdb keeps only in-frame clonotypes and omits some of them. The profile shows millions of clones, roughly 95% of them singletons. Naivety among CD8 cells was defined by CD45RO negativity and positive CCR7 selection, thereby excluding terminally differentiated effector memory CD45RA+ cells. The CDR3 is made up of 16 amino acids. The germline CDR1 and CDR2 sequences are MNHEY and SMNVEV (reference sequence). Trimming removed 2 bases at V and 4 bases at J, with 17 bases between.

This TCR derives from a man between 18 and 35 years old in good health. This chain joins TRBV27 and TRBJ1-1, with D unresolved. Sequencing was carried out using naive CD8+ T cells sorted from blood. DNA for the CDR3: TGTGCCAGCAGTTTAGTCGGTGGAGGAAGCGGCACTGAAGCTTTCTTT. This translates into CASSLVGGGSGTEAFF.